This T cell receptor (beta chain) appears in the sequencing data of a study of blood T cells in healthy people across ages. The second PCR ran roughly 7 to 12 cycles with a sample-barcoded 5' primer and J-beta primers. TCRdb passed the 5' RACE reads through MiXCR, listing each CDR3 protein once. The sample carries roughly 1.7 million distinct CDR3 sequences, 30% to 35% recorded once. The length of the CDR3 is 13 residues. V dropped 0 bases and J dropped 6 bases, with 9 bases sitting between them. The germline gives CDR1 SGDLS, CDR2 YYNGEE. The V and J genes are TRBV9 and TRBJ1-1, with D possibly being TRBD1 (6 bases). The sequence derives from a woman aged 30 to 39 in good health. The specimen sequenced was blood. CDR3 nucleotide sequence: TGTGCCAGCAGCGTAGCACAGGGCGCTGAAGCTTTCTTT. This gives the protein CASSVAQGAEAFF.